The 15 T cell receptor beta chains listed next were all sequenced from one sample in a study of blood T cell repertoires in COVID-19. Using immunoSEQ multiplex PCR, the repertoire was profiled, and TCRdb retains in-frame clones only, with some absent. The data show a few hundred thousand clones, with 88% seen just once and approximately 4% held by the top ten. The sequenced sample was peripheral blood. All receptors derive from a man aged 55 to 70 who had recovered from COVID-19.

The chain has TRBV5-1 and TRBJ2-6, with D possibly matching TRBD2 (6 bases). Trimming removed 7 bases at V and 2 bases at J, with 13 bases between. Germline CDR1 reads SGHRS; CDR2 reads YFSETQ. CDR3 size: 15 residues. The CDR3, as DNA: TGCGCCAGCTTCGATTGGGGGGCTGGGGCCAACGTCCTGACTTTC. Its translation: CASFDWGAGANVLTF.

The chain combines TRBV7-6 with TRBJ1-1; the D is unclear. This CDR3 spans 16 amino acids. In germline, CDR1 is SGHVS, CDR2 FNYEAQ. V dropped 5 bases and J dropped 4 bases, with 20 bases sitting between them. CDR3 DNA: TGTGCCAGCAGCGCCGAATCGCGGGGTTTGAGCACTGAAGCTTTCTTT. This translates into CASSAESRGLSTEAFF.

This clone was seen just once. The V call is TRBV14, the J call TRBJ1-2; tentative D call: TRBD1 (5 bases). Trimming removed 8 bases from V and 2 bases from J, with 12 bases in between. The V gene's germline CDR1 is SGHDN and CDR2 FVKESK. The CDR3 runs 13 residues. This CDR3 reads CASSRQPNYGYTF. CDR3 sequence (DNA): TGTGCCAGCTCAAGACAGCCCAACTATGGCTACACCTTC. Full variable domain (missing parts from reference TRBV14 and TRBJ1-2): EAGVTQFPSHSVIEKGQTVTLRCDPISGHDNLYWYRRVMGKEIKFLLHFVKESKQDESGMPNNRFLAERTGGTYSTLKVQPAELEDSGVYFCASSRQPNYGYTFGSGTRLTVV.

The chain joins TRBV12-3 or TRBV12-4 to TRBJ1-1, with D tentatively TRBD1 (5 bases). Trimming removed 5 bases from V and 11 bases from J, with 9 bases in between. The CDR3 has 10 residues. The CDR3 coding sequence is TGTGCCAGCAGTGAACGGGGGGCTTTCTTT. Translation gives CASSERGAFF.

The gene calls are TRBV2 and TRBJ1-2; 8 bases line up with TRBD1. V lost 8 bases and J lost 6; bases outside the gene matches: 5. The CDR3 sequence is 12 residues long. Germline CDR1 and CDR2: SNHLY and FYNNEI. The CDR3 sequence: CASLNRGNGYTF. The CDR3 DNA sequence: TGTGCCAGCTTGAACAGGGGGAATGGCTACACCTTC.

Only one count was recorded for this clone. The gene calls are TRBV18 and TRBJ1-5; 7 bases map to TRBD1. CDR1 and CDR2 from the germline V gene are KGHSH and LQKENI. J was trimmed by 2 bases and V by 3 bases; bases with no gene match: 1. The CDR3 length is 14 residues. As DNA, the CDR3 is TGTGCCAGCTCACCTCAGGGGGGCAATCAGCCCCAGCATTTT. This gives the protein CASSPQGGNQPQHF.

This chain links TRBV20-1 with TRBJ1-2, with TRBD1 identical over 8 bases. The CDR3 loop spans 11 amino acids. Germline CDR1 DFQATT, CDR2 SNEGSKA (reference sequence). The J segment lost 7 bases and the V segment lost 5 bases, leaving 3 bases of the junction unmatched. The CDR3 DNA reads TGCAGTGCTGGACAGGGCGGTGGCTACACCTTC. Translation: CSAGQGGGYTF.

The V call is TRBV6-5, the J call TRBJ1-5, with 9 bases lining up with TRBD1. The CDR3 runs to 14 residues. Germline trimming cut 6 bases from V and 7 bases from J; bases unmatched to any gene: 7. Germline CDR1 reads MNHEY; CDR2 reads SVGAGI. CDR3 nucleotides: TGTGCCAGCAGCGGAGGGACAGGGCGCCAGCCCCAGCATTTT. Amino acid sequence: CASSGGTGRQPQHF.

This sequence joins TRBV6-5 and TRBJ1-3; no definite D call. Germline V gene lookup returns CDR1 MNHEY and CDR2 SVGAGI. The CDR3 is 13 amino acids. The V end lost 7 bases, the J end lost 6 bases, and 13 bases lay between the germline ends. The CDR3 region is CASTRDTTNTIYF. CDR3 nucleotide sequence: TGTGCCAGCACCCGGGATACGACAAACACCATATATTTT.

This clone was counted once. The V gene is TRBV9, the J gene TRBJ2-3; a possible D gene is TRBD2 (5 bases). Per germline, CDR1 SGDLS and CDR2 YYNGEE. V lost 3 bases, J lost 5 bases, and 19 bases lay in between. CDR3 length equals 16 residues. The CDR3 coding sequence is TGTGCCAGCAGCGCCTCGGGGTCTCGTTGGGGAGATACGCAGTATTTT. This sequence encodes CASSASGSRWGDTQYF.

The rearrangement links TRBV9 to TRBJ1-2; 9 bases fit TRBD1. The germline V gene encodes CDR1 SGDLS and CDR2 YYNGEE. With 0 bases clipped from V and 6 bases from J, the junction kept 12 bases outside the gene matches. This CDR3 has 17 residues. The chain's CDR3 is CASSVAAVHRGQDGYTF. CDR3 bases: TGTGCCAGCAGCGTAGCGGCCGTACACAGGGGGCAGGATGGCTACACCTTC. The full variable domain, its missing parts supplied by reference TRBV9 and TRBJ1-2, is DSGVTQTPKHLITATGQRVTLRCSPRSGDLSVYWYQQSLDQGLQFLIQYYNGEERAKGNILERFSAQQFPDLHSELNLSSLELGDSALYFCASSVAAVHRGQDGYTFGSGTRLTVV.

The genes are TRBV13 and TRBJ2-1, with 7 bases lining up with TRBD2. Germline assignment: CDR1 PRHDT and CDR2 FYEKMQ (reference sequence). CDR3 length: 17 amino acids. With 0 bases clipped from V and 4 bases from J, the junction kept 9 bases outside the gene matches. CDR3 sequence (DNA): TGTGCCAGCAGCTTAGGCGGGAGGACCCATGGGTACAATGAGCAGTTCTTC. Its protein is CASSLGGRTHGYNEQFF.

The chain is built from TRBV19 and TRBJ1-1; TRBD1 might be the D (6 bases). With 0 bases removed from V and 7 bases from J, the gap between germline ends came to 18 bases. Germline CDR1 LNHDA, CDR2 SQIVND (reference sequence). This CDR3 contains 16 residues. The CDR3 reads CASSIDWSGRDIEAFF. DNA for the CDR3: TGTGCCAGTAGTATAGATTGGTCAGGGAGGGACATTGAAGCTTTCTTT.

The chain is built from TRBV5-1 and TRBJ2-2; 8 positions agree with TRBD2. V shed 6 bases and J 0 bases; nucleotides not matched to a gene: 7. The germline V gene has CDR1 SGHRS and CDR2 YFSETQ. This CDR3 is 16 amino acids long. This CDR3 is CASIGLAGANTGELFF. CDR3 DNA sequence: TGCGCCAGCATCGGACTAGCTGGCGCGAACACCGGGGAGCTGTTTTTT. The full variable domain, with the rest looked up from reference TRBV5-1 and TRBJ2-2, is KAGVTQTPRYLIKTRGQQVTLSCSPISGHRSVSWYQQTPGQGLQFLFEYFSETQRNKGNFPGRFSGRQFSNSRSEMNVSTLELGDSALYLCASIGLAGANTGELFFGEGSRLTVL.

This rearrangement joins TRBV9 to TRBJ2-3; TRBD1 matches 11 bases. V gave up 4 bases and J gave up 3 bases; unmatched junction bases: 7. The CDR3 is 16 residues long. Germline CDR1 is SGDLS and CDR2 is YYNGEE. DNA of the CDR3: TGTGCCAGCAGCCCTCCTGGGACAGGGGGTACAGATACGCAGTATTTT. Its translation: CASSPPGTGGTDTQYF.